These 17 T cell receptor beta chains were sequenced from one sample in a study of regulatory T cells in long-lasting Graves disease. Relying on iRepertoire HTBI primers and Arm-PCR of CDR3 regions, the team built TCR beta libraries. From the multiplex PCR reads, TCRdb called clonotypes with MiXCR, one entry per CDR3 protein. The data hold approximately 300,000 distinct CDR3 sequences, with 18% observed a single time. Specified time point: newly diagnosed GD, antithyroid drugs for less than 3 months. The TCR library was prepared using RNA isolated from PBMCs. The source was peripheral blood mononuclear cells (PBMCs), collected at new diagnosis, from a patient treated with antithyroid drugs. Source of these receptors: a female donor with Graves disease.

Ten or more counts support this clonotype. V gene TRBV19 combines with J gene TRBJ2-5; 8 positions match TRBD1. Trimming removed 1 base from V and 0 bases from J; junction bases left unmatched: 1. The CDR3 length is 15 residues. Germline V CDR1 and CDR2: LNHDA, SQIVND (reference sequence). The CDR3 is CASSIGDRNQETQYF. The CDR3 bases are TGTGCCAGTAGTATAGGGGACAGGAACCAAGAGACCCAGTACTTC.

This clonotype has ten or more counts. V and J are TRBV29-1 and TRBJ2-5; tentative D call: TRBD1 (6 bases). Germline V gene sequence: CDR1 SQVTM, CDR2 ANQGSEA. The ends were cut back, 3 bases at V and 7 bases at J, with 18 bases in the middle. This CDR3 has 14 residues. The CDR3, as DNA: TGCAGCGTTGACCGGGACACCATAGGGGTGACCCAGTACTTC. Protein: CSVDRDTIGVTQYF.

This clonotype was detected ten times or more. The rearrangement joins TRBV27 to TRBJ2-7; 9 positions agree with TRBD1. The germline CDR1 and CDR2 sequences are MNHEY and SMNVEV (reference sequence). The J segment lost 4 bases and the V segment lost 6 bases, leaving 10 bases of the junction unmatched. The CDR3 runs to 15 residues. In DNA form, the CDR3 reads TGTGCCAGCAGCGAGGCCGGGACAGGGAGTTACGAGCAGTACTTC. Translating it yields CASSEAGTGSYEQYF.

In this sample, this clonotype turned up a few times. The V call is TRBV7-9, the J call TRBJ2-3; 7 bases match TRBD2. CDR3 length: 16 residues. Trimming removed 3 bases from V and 0 bases from J; junction bases left unmatched: 6. CDR1 and CDR2 from the germline V gene are SEHNR and FQNEAQ (reference sequence). The DNA of the CDR3 is TGTGCCAGCAGCTTTTCACCTAGCGGTAGCACAGATACGCAGTATTTT. Translation gives CASSFSPSGSTDTQYF.

This clonotype was recorded at least ten times. The chain joins TRBV6-2 or TRBV6-3 to TRBJ2-2, with TRBD2 matching over 12 bases. The germline CDR1 and CDR2 sequences are MNHEY and SVGEGT. The CDR3 runs to 16 residues. V lost 9 bases and J lost 7; bases outside the gene matches: 12. The DNA of the CDR3 is TGTGCCAGGGGAACATCTAGCGGGAGGGCCAACGGGGAGCTGTTTTTT. Protein sequence: CARGTSSGRANGELFF.

This clonotype was observed at least ten times. The rearrangement uses TRBV28 and TRBJ2-1; D may be TRBD1 (5 bases). Trimming removed 7 bases from V and 8 bases from J, with 12 bases in between. CDR3 length: 12 amino acids. Germline V gene data show CDR1 as MDHEN and CDR2 as SYDVKM. The CDR3 DNA reads TGTGCCAGCAAGGCAGGGCTCGATGAGCAGTTCTTC. Translating it yields CASKAGLDEQFF. Based on the CDR3 plus reference TRBV28 and TRBJ2-1, the full variable domain is DVKVTQSSRYLVKRTGEKVFLECVQDMDHENMFWYRQDPGLGLRLIYFSYDVKMKEKGDIPEGYSVSREKKERFSLILESASTNQTSMYLCASKAGLDEQFFGPGTRLTVL.

The chain is built from TRBV28 and TRBJ2-1; TRBD2 agrees at 14 bases. Germline trimming cut 5 bases from V and 8 bases from J; bases unmatched to any gene: 8. This CDR3 spans 16 amino acids. Germline V gene data show CDR1 as MDHEN and CDR2 as SYDVKM. The CDR3 region is CASSTFGTSGSHEQFF. CDR3 in DNA: TGTGCCAGCAGTACATTCGGGACTAGCGGGAGTCATGAGCAGTTCTTC.

Worth noting for this clonotype: One end of the junction fails to match germline, which may point to a read error. The chain is built from TRBV7-6 and TRBJ2-5; no clear D. Germline CDR1 and CDR2: SGHVS and FNYEAQ. The CDR3 is 14 residues long. As DNA, the CDR3 is TGTGCCAGCAGCCCATCGGGCTCCCAAGAGATCCAGTACTTC. Its translation: CASSPSGSQEIQYF.

This clonotype was picked up many times. The genes are TRBV6-5 and TRBJ2-7, with 8 bases identical to TRBD1. The germline V gene encodes CDR1 MNHEY and CDR2 SVGAGI. J gave up 1 base and V 2 bases, and 1 base lay outside the gene matches. The CDR3 has 14 amino acids. The CDR3: CASSYGQGSYEQYF. The CDR3 DNA sequence: TGTGCCAGCAGTTACGGACAGGGATCCTACGAGCAGTACTTC.

This clonotype was seen many times. V usage is TRBV2 and J usage is TRBJ1-4; no clear D. V was clipped by 5 bases and J by 6 bases, with 13 bases between them. The CDR3 runs to 14 residues. The V gene's germline CDR1 is SNHLY and CDR2 FYNNEI. The CDR3 DNA sequence: TGTGCCAGCAGTTATGACCGGAGGGATGAAAAACTGTTTTTT. Protein sequence: CASSYDRRDEKLFF.

This clonotype was observed many times. In DNA, the CDR3 is TGTGCCACCAGTGACTCCGGGGCGAACACTGAAGCTTTCTTT. Protein sequence: CATSDSGANTEAFF. V is TRBV24-1 and J is TRBJ1-1, with D perhaps matching TRBD1 (5 bases). CDR1 is KGHDR and CDR2 is SFDVKD in the germline V gene. There are 14 residues in the CDR3. V was clipped by 4 bases and J by 1 base, with 9 bases between them.

This sequence joins TRBV20-1 and TRBJ1-5; D is undetermined. Per germline, CDR1 DFQATT and CDR2 SNEGSKA (reference sequence). Trimming took off 3 bases at V and 1 base at J, with 4 bases between the two ends. The CDR3 runs 12 residues. The CDR3, as DNA: TGCAGTGCTAGCATAAGCAATCAGCCCCAGCATTTT. This translates into CSASISNQPQHF.

This clonotype was seen many times. V and J are TRBV6-2 or TRBV6-3 and TRBJ2-3; TRBD2 matches 10 bases. This CDR3 has 16 amino acids. Germline-derived CDR1 and CDR2 are MNHEY and SVGEGT. The trim removed 7 bases at V and 3 bases at J, leaving 10 bases unmatched. Here the CDR3 reads CASKRPSGSVTDTQYF. The DNA for the CDR3 is TGTGCCAGCAAACGCCCTAGCGGGAGTGTAACAGATACGCAGTATTTT.

This clonotype has at least ten counts. The chain uses TRBV20-1 and TRBJ2-1, with 12 bases fitting TRBD2. The V segment lost 6 bases and the J segment 9 bases; nucleotides outside the gene matches: 15. CDR3 length: 16 residues. Germline values: CDR1 DFQATT, CDR2 SNEGSKA (reference sequence). CDR3 sequence: CSANKGGTSGSPEQFF. The CDR3 region has the DNA TGCAGTGCCAACAAGGGGGGGACTAGCGGGTCCCCTGAGCAGTTCTTC.

The J gene is TRBJ2-3, the V gene TRBV14, with 9 bases identical to TRBD1. The V and J ends lost 1 base and 2 bases, in that order; junction bases with no gene match: 7. The CDR3 consists of 17 residues. CDR1 is SGHDN, CDR2 FVKESK, per germline. The CDR3 sequence: CASSQAPGTGNTDTQYF. The CDR3 coding sequence is TGTGCCAGCAGCCAAGCCCCCGGGACAGGGAACACAGATACGCAGTATTTT.

This clonotype was detected many times. This sequence joins TRBV11-2 and TRBJ1-2, with 7 bases lining up with TRBD1. The CDR3 runs 15 residues. Germline CDR1 is SGHAT and CDR2 is FQNNGV. V lost 1 base, J lost 8 bases, and 10 bases stayed unmatched. The CDR3 loop reads CASSLVPGGTEGYTF. The DNA of the CDR3 is TGTGCCAGCAGCTTAGTTCCCGGGGGGACAGAAGGCTACACCTTC.

This clonotype appeared a few times. The chain combines TRBV15 with TRBJ2-3; D gene uncertain. Trimming cost V 6 bases and J 3 bases, with 4 bases left between them. Germline CDR1 and CDR2: LNHNV and YYDKDF (reference sequence). The CDR3 runs to 11 residues. CDR3 region: CATRETDTQYF. The CDR3 DNA is TGTGCCACCAGGGAGACAGATACGCAGTATTTT.